Listed here are 30 T cell receptor beta chains from one sample, sequenced in a study of blood T cell repertoires in COVID-19 (dated by TCRdb to the early 2020s). The protocol used for the library was the immunoSEQ multiplex PCR assay. Sourced from immuneACCESS, this table was stored by TCRdb with only in-frame sequences that have V and J called. A share of the clones is absent; for the studies checked, an unresolved V gene accounts for under half, and the remainder has no known explanation. The sample table records approximately 150,000 clones; about 88% of these occur just once. The ten largest clones add up to 2.6% of the sample. Sequenced material: peripheral blood. The receptors were gathered from a human donor with acute or convalescent COVID-19. The donor label of this sample is uncertain.

This chain connects TRBV21-1 to TRBJ1-5. TRBV21-1 is a pseudogene locus. The CDR3 covers 16 residues. The CDR3 protein is CASSKMEGQTNQPQHF. CDR3 DNA: TGTGCCAGCAGCAAAATGGAGGGGCAGACCAATCAGCCCCAGCATTTT.

J is TRBJ1-4 and V is TRBV6-5; TRBD1 agrees at 8 bases. Germline V gives CDR1 MNHEY, CDR2 SVGAGI. With 6 bases clipped from V and 8 bases from J, the junction kept 8 bases outside the gene matches. CDR3 length: 14 residues. CDR3 protein: CASRSTGGEEKLFF. CDR3 coding DNA: TGTGCCAGCAGGAGTACAGGGGGGGAGGAAAAACTGTTTTTT.

V is TRBV27 and J is TRBJ2-2; 13 bases line up with TRBD2. With 4 bases clipped from V and 7 bases from J, the junction kept 12 bases outside the gene matches. The CDR3 covers 18 residues. Germline CDR1 reads MNHEY; CDR2 reads SMNVEV (reference sequence). The chain's CDR3 is CASSSTLAGGPNGGELFF. CDR3 nucleotide sequence: TGTGCCAGCAGTTCCACACTAGCGGGAGGGCCGAATGGCGGGGAGCTGTTTTTT.

This chain links TRBV28 with TRBJ2-7; 11 positions agree with TRBD1. V lost 7 bases, J lost 2 bases, and 4 bases stayed unmatched. The length of the CDR3 is 14 residues. From germline, CDR1 is MDHEN and CDR2 SYDVKM. In DNA, the CDR3 is TGTGCCAGCACCGGGGGACAGGGGGCCTACGAGCAGTACTTC. Protein product: CASTGGQGAYEQYF.

The rearrangement uses TRBV6-1 and TRBJ2-1; tentatively, D is TRBD2 (6 bases). The CDR3 runs 16 residues. The germline V gene encodes CDR1 MNHNS and CDR2 SASEGT. Deletions cut 4 bases from V and 1 base from J, with 14 bases between. CDR3 sequence reads: CASSAGSGGSYNEQFF. The CDR3 DNA reads as TGTGCCAGCAGTGCTGGTAGTGGAGGGTCCTACAATGAGCAGTTCTTC.

The rearrangement links TRBV2 to TRBJ2-7, with D perhaps matching TRBD2 (6 bases). In germline, CDR1 is SNHLY, CDR2 FYNNEI. Trimming removed 2 bases from V and 6 bases from J, with 11 bases in between. CDR3 length: 13 amino acids. The CDR3 reads CASSEWVRGEQYV. CDR3 DNA sequence: TGTGCCAGCAGTGAATGGGTGCGGGGCGAGCAGTACGTC.

The CDR3 bases are TGTGCCAGCAGCTCTTTCCTGCGAAATGAGCAGTTCTTC. Protein sequence: CASSSFLRNEQFF. The chain is built from TRBV7-3 and TRBJ2-1; D unresolved. Germline V lookup: CDR1 SGHTA, CDR2 FQGTGA. The CDR3 sequence is 13 residues long. Trimming removed 4 bases from V and 7 bases from J, with 11 bases in between.

The CDR3 bases are TGTGCCAGCAGCTTCGACACTTCTTCACCCCTCCACTTT. It encodes CASSFDTSSPLHF. The chain joins TRBV5-5 to TRBJ1-6; the D is unclear. The CDR3 has 13 residues. V was clipped by 2 bases and J by 9 bases, with 9 bases between them. Germline values: CDR1 SGHKS, CDR2 YYEKEE (reference sequence).

The V call is TRBV19, the J call TRBJ1-1; 9 bases are shared with TRBD1. The CDR3 has 15 residues. The ends lost 5 bases at V and 8 bases at J; junction bases unmatched: 12. Germline CDR1 and CDR2: LNHDA and SQIVND (reference sequence). The CDR3 sequence: CASSLGDRALKEAFF. The CDR3 DNA is TGTGCCAGTAGTCTAGGGGACAGGGCGTTAAAGGAAGCTTTCTTT.

This chain links TRBV2 with TRBJ1-2; the D gene is possibly TRBD1 (5 bases). CDR1 is SNHLY and CDR2 is FYNNEI in the germline V gene. There are 13 residues in the CDR3. The V end was cut by 1 base, the J end by 5 bases, with 8 bases between. This CDR3 is CASSEDQGYGYTF. Written as DNA, the CDR3 is TGTGCCAGCAGTGAAGACCAGGGATATGGCTACACCTTC.

The chain combines TRBV11-1 with TRBJ2-1, with a possible D match to TRBD2 (5 bases). The CDR3 extends over 14 amino acids. Between the trimmed V and J ends, which lost 2 bases and 6 bases, there was a span of 11 bases. Germline values: CDR1 SGHAT, CDR2 FQDESV (reference sequence). The CDR3 here is CASSLRRVGNEQFF. Here the CDR3 DNA reads TGTGCCAGCAGCTTACGGCGGGTCGGCAATGAGCAGTTCTTC.

This clone was observed a single time. This chain uses TRBV12-5 with TRBJ2-7; 12 bases match TRBD1. The CDR3 spans 17 residues. The junction had 5 bases not matched to a gene; V was cut back by 0 bases and J by 2 bases. From germline, CDR1 is LGHNT and CDR2 FRNRAP. The CDR3, as DNA: TGTGCTAGTGGTTTGGTACTGGGACAGGGGGCTGCCTACGAGCAGTACTTC. It is translated as CASGLVLGQGAAYEQYF.

The genes are TRBV28 and TRBJ1-4, with TRBD1 identical over 8 bases. V was clipped by 4 bases and J by 10 bases; unmatched bases: 8. CDR1 and CDR2 from the germline V gene are MDHEN and SYDVKM. This CDR3 has 14 amino acids. CDR3: CASSSGQGMVKLFF. The CDR3 DNA is TGTGCCAGCAGTTCCGGACAGGGTATGGTAAAACTGTTTTTT.

The rearrangement joins TRBV7-3 to TRBJ2-4, with D possibly being TRBD1 (6 bases). V lost 2 bases, J lost 9 bases, and 14 bases lay in between. Looked up from germline, CDR1 is SGHTA and CDR2 is FQGTGA. CDR3 length equals 14 residues. The CDR3, as DNA: TGTGCCAGCAGCTTATCGGCGGAAGGGGGCATTCAGTACTTC. It specifies CASSLSAEGGIQYF. Looking up the rest from reference TRBV7-3 and TRBJ2-4 gives the full variable domain: GAGVSQTPSNKVTEKGKYVELRCDPISGHTALYWYRQSLGQGPEFLIYFQGTGAADDSGLPNDRFFAVRPEGSVSTLKIQRTERGDSAVYLCASSLSAEGGIQYFGAGTRLSVL.

V usage is TRBV3-1 (or the pseudogene TRBV3-2) and J usage is TRBJ2-1, with D possibly TRBD2 on 7 matching bases. V lost 0 bases to trimming and J lost 5 bases, with 14 bases between them. From germline, CDR1 is LGHDT and CDR2 YNNKEL (reference sequence). CDR3 length: 16 amino acids. DNA of the CDR3: TGTGCCAGCAGCCAAGAGAGGGGGGGCCTACACAATGAGCAGTTCTTC. Translation gives CASSQERGGLHNEQFF.

The chain links TRBV24-1 to TRBJ2-3; 7 nucleotides line up with TRBD2. The CDR3 runs to 16 residues. Germline loops: CDR1 KGHDR, CDR2 SFDVKD. V gave up 3 bases and J gave up 1 base; unmatched junction bases: 6. This CDR3 is CATSDPTSEGTDTQYF. The CDR3 DNA reads as TGTGCCACCAGTGATCCTACTAGCGAAGGCACAGATACGCAGTATTTT.

This chain connects TRBV5-6 to TRBJ2-1; 7 bases line up with TRBD1. V shed 4 bases and J 4 bases; nucleotides not matched to a gene: 8. This CDR3 has 15 amino acids. Looked up from germline, CDR1 is SGHDT and CDR2 is YYEEEE. The CDR3 region has the DNA TGTGCCAGCAGCCTGCTGAGGGGGCCTTACAATGAGCAGTTCTTC. Protein: CASSLLRGPYNEQFF.

This chain joins TRBV9 and TRBJ2-1; 8 positions match TRBD2. Trimming cost V 4 bases and J 10 bases; bases outside gene matches: 16. Per germline, CDR1 SGDLS and CDR2 YYNGEE. This CDR3 has 16 amino acids. CDR3 nucleotides: TGTGCCAGCAGCCCGGGGGGGGCTAGCGGCCAGGGGGAGCAGTTCTTC. Amino acids: CASSPGGASGQGEQFF.

The chain joins TRBV28 to TRBJ2-5; TRBD2 aligns across 9 bases. The CDR3 is 15 amino acids. J lost 7 bases, V lost 6 bases, and 12 bases had no gene match. The germline gives CDR1 MDHEN, CDR2 SYDVKM. This chain's CDR3 is CASRSTSGALRTQYF. The CDR3, as DNA: TGTGCCAGCAGATCGACTAGCGGAGCTCTTCGGACCCAGTACTTC.

J is TRBJ2-5 and V is TRBV3-1 (or the pseudogene TRBV3-2); 10 nucleotides agree with TRBD1. The CDR3 consists of 14 residues. The V segment lost 2 bases and the J segment 5 bases; nucleotides outside the gene matches: 2. Germline V lookup: CDR1 LGHDT, CDR2 YNNKEL (reference sequence). DNA of the CDR3: TGTGCCAGCAGCCAAATGGGACAGGGGGAGACCCAGTACTTC. Encoded protein: CASSQMGQGETQYF.

The chain carries TRBV18 and TRBJ1-1; 8 bases map to TRBD1. Trimming cost V 4 bases and J 1 base; bases outside gene matches: 2. The CDR3 contains 14 residues. From germline, CDR1 is KGHSH and CDR2 LQKENI. CDR3 nucleotide sequence: TGTGCCAGCTCACAAGGGACAGGGAACACTGAAGCTTTCTTT. It codes for CASSQGTGNTEAFF.

The chain employs TRBV19 and TRBJ2-1, with D tentatively TRBD1 (6 bases). The CDR3 contains 13 residues. CDR1 is LNHDA and CDR2 is SQIVND in the germline V gene (reference sequence). V was cut by 5 bases and J by 13 bases, with 18 bases left in between. The CDR3 loop is CASSGGVGLDQFF. In DNA, the CDR3 is TGTGCCAGTAGTGGGGGCGTGGGTTTAGATCAGTTCTTC.

This clone was detected only a few times. The rearrangement uses TRBV4-3 and TRBJ2-1; 9 bases are a match to TRBD2. Germline-derived CDR1 and CDR2 are LGHNA and YSLEER. This CDR3 has 17 amino acids. Unmatched junction bases numbered 7, after V lost 0 bases and J lost 4 bases. This CDR3 reads CASSQEWVAGAYNEQFF. The CDR3 DNA reads TGCGCCAGCAGCCAAGAATGGGTAGCGGGAGCGTACAATGAGCAGTTCTTC.

The chain employs TRBV19 and TRBJ1-5, with D tentatively TRBD1 (6 bases). Germline assignment: CDR1 LNHDA and CDR2 SQIVND (reference sequence). This CDR3 has 14 amino acids. V dropped 4 bases and J dropped 6 bases, with 13 bases sitting between them. CDR3 protein: CASSKSGAGQPQHF. In DNA, the CDR3 is TGTGCCAGTAGTAAGTCAGGGGCAGGTCAGCCCCAGCATTTT.

Sample share makes this clone large (0.1 to 1%). The CDR3: CAVSMVGGNQPQHF. CDR3 nucleotides: TGTGCCGTGTCGATGGTGGGAGGTAATCAGCCCCAGCATTTT. The chain carries TRBV28 and TRBJ1-5; D ambiguous. V lost 11 bases and J 4 bases, leaving 18 bases between the germline ends. This CDR3 has 14 amino acids. Germline lookup yields CDR1 MDHEN and CDR2 SYDVKM.

The genes are TRBV24-1 and TRBJ1-2; 11 bases fit TRBD1. This CDR3 is built from 15 residues. The germline V gene has CDR1 KGHDR and CDR2 SFDVKD. The trim removed 3 bases at V and 7 bases at J, leaving 6 bases unmatched. CDR3 loop: CATSDPGQGAFGYTF. The CDR3 DNA reads TGTGCCACCAGTGATCCCGGACAGGGGGCTTTTGGCTACACCTTC.

In this sample, this clone turned up once. The chain uses TRBV30 and TRBJ2-7, with D maybe TRBD1 (6 bases). The CDR3 is 12 residues long. V dropped 2 bases and J dropped 6 bases, with 11 bases sitting between them. The germline V gene has CDR1 GTSNPN and CDR2 SVGIG (reference sequence). This chain's CDR3 is CAWSIGGREQYF. As DNA, the CDR3 is TGTGCCTGGAGTATAGGGGGACGCGAGCAGTACTTC. Full variable domain (missing parts from reference TRBV30 and TRBJ2-7): SQTIHQWPATLVQPVGSPLSLECTVEGTSNPNLYWYRQAAGRGLQLLFYSVGIGQISSEVPQNLSASRPQDRQFILSSKKLLLSDSGFYLCAWSIGGREQYFGPGTRLTVT.

The gene calls are TRBV5-1 and TRBJ2-5; 7 bases are shared with TRBD2. J gave up 5 bases and V 1 base, and 8 bases lay outside the gene matches. The CDR3 covers 15 residues. The germline V gene encodes CDR1 SGHRS and CDR2 YFSETQ. The CDR3 reads CASSLSGWGGETQYF. The CDR3 DNA sequence: TGCGCCAGCAGCTTGTCCGGCTGGGGAGGGGAGACCCAGTACTTC.

This clone has just a few counts. The chain has TRBV6-2 or TRBV6-3 and TRBJ1-5; D gene uncertain. The CDR3 has 15 amino acids. Germline CDR1 reads MNHEY; CDR2 reads SVGEGT. V gave up 5 bases and J gave up 4 bases, with 15 bases separating them. CDR3 DNA: TGTGCCAGCAGTGAGGCCCCGCCTGGTAATCAGCCCCAGCATTTT. This sequence encodes CASSEAPPGNQPQHF.

This rearrangement joins TRBV5-1 to TRBJ1-4; 8 bases match TRBD1. V trimming: 4 bases; J trimming: 7 bases; junction bases outside the gene matches: 9. There are 15 residues in the CDR3. Germline values: CDR1 SGHRS, CDR2 YFSETQ. Here the CDR3 DNA reads TGCGCCAGCAGCACTCGACAGGGGACGACTGAAAAACTGTTTTTT. Amino acid sequence: CASSTRQGTTEKLFF.